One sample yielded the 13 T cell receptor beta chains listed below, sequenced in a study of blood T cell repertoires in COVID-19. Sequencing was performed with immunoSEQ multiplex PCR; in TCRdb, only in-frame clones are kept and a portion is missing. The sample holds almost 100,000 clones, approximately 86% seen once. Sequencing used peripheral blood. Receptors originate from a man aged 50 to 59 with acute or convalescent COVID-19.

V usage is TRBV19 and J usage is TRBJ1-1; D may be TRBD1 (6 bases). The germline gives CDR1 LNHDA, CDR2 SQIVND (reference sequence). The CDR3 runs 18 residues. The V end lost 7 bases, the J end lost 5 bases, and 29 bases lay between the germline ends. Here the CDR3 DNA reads TGTGCCAGTACCGCTCCCCCATACAGGGCCCTCGGCGGGACTGAAGCTTTCTTT. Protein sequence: CASTAPPYRALGGTEAFF.

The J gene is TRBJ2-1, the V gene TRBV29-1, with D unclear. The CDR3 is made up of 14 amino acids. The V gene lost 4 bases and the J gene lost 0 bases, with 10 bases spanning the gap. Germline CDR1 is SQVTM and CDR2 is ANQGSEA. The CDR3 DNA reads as TGCAGCGTTGCCGCGGCACGCTCCTACAATGAGCAGTTCTTC. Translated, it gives CSVAAARSYNEQFF.

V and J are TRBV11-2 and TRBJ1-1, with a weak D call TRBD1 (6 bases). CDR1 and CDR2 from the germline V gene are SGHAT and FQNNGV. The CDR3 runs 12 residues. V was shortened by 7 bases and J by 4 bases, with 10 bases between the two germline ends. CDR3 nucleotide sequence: TGTGCCAGCACCATAGGGGGCACTGAAGCTTTCTTT. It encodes CASTIGGTEAFF. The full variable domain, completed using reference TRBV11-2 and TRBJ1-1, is EAGVAQSPRYKIIEKRQSVAFWCNPISGHATLYWYQQILGQGPKLLIQFQNNGVVDDSQLPKDRFSAERLKGVDSTLKIQPAKLEDSAVYLCASTIGGTEAFFGQGTRLTVV.

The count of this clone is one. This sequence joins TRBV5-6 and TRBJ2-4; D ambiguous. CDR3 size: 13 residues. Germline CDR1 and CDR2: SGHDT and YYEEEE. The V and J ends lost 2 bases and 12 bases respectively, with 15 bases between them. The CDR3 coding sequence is TGTGCCAGCAGCTTATTTGAGGAATACGGTCAGTACTTC. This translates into CASSLFEEYGQYF.

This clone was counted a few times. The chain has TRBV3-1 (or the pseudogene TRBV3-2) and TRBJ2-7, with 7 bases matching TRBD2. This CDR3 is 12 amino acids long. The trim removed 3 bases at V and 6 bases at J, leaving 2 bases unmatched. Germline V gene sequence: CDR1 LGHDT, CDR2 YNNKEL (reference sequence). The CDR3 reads CASSHTSVEQYF. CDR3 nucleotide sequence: TGTGCCAGCAGCCATACTAGCGTCGAGCAGTACTTC.

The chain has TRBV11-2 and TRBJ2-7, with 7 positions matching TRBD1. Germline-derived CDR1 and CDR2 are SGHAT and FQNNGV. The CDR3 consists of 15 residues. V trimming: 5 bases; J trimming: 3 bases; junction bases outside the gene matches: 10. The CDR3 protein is CASSLWTGAYYEQYF. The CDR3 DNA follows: TGTGCCAGCAGCCTTTGGACAGGAGCGTACTACGAGCAGTACTTC.

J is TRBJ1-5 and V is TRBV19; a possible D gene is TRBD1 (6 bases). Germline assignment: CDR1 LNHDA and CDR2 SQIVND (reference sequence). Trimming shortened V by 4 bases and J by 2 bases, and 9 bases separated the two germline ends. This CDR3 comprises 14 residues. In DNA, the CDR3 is TGTGCCAGTAGTAAACAGGGCCGCAATCAGCCCCAGCATTTT. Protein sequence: CASSKQGRNQPQHF.

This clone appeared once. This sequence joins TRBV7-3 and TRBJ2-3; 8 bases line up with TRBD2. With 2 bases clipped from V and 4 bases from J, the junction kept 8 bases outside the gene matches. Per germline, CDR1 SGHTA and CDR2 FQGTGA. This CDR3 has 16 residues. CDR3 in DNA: TGTGCCAGCAGCTTACGTCATAGCGGGATCTCAGATACGCAGTATTTT. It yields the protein CASSLRHSGISDTQYF.

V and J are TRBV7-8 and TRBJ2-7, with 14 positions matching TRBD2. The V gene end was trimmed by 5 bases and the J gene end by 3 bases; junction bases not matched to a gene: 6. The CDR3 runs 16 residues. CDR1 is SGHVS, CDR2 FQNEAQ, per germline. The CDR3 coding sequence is TGTGCCAGCAGCCCGAGGACTAGCGGGAGGATCTACGAGCAGTACTTC. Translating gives CASSPRTSGRIYEQYF.

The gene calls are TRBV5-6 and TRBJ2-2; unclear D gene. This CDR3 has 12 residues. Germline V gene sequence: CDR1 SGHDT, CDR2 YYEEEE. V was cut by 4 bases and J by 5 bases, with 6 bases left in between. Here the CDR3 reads CASSLITGELFF. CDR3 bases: TGTGCCAGCAGCCTAATTACCGGGGAGCTGTTTTTT.

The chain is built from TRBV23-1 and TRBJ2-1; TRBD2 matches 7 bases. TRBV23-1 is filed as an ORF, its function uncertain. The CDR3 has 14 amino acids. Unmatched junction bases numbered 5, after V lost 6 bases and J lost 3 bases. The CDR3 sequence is CASRREYFYNEQFF. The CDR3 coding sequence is TGCGCCAGCAGGCGGGAGTACTTCTACAATGAGCAGTTCTTC.

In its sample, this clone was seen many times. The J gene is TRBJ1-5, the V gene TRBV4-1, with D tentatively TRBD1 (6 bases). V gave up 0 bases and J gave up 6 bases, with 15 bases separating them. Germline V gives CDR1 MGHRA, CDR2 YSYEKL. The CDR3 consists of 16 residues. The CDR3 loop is CASSQEGRGAFQPQHF. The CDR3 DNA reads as TGCGCCAGCAGCCAAGAGGGGAGGGGGGCTTTTCAGCCCCAGCATTTT.

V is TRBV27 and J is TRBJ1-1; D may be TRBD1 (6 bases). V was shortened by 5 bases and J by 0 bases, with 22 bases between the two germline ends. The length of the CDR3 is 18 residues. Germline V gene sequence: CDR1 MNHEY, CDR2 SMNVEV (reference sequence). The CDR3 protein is CASSRYAGMGALNTEAFF. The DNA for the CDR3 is TGTGCCAGCAGTAGGTACGCGGGTATGGGGGCCCTGAACACTGAAGCTTTCTTT.